Below are 15 T cell receptor beta chains sequenced from a single sample in a study of cytomegalovirus exposure and HLA in healthy donors (dated by TCRdb to about 2017). Library preparation was by the immunoSEQ multiplex PCR assay. TCRdb stores this immuneACCESS table with in-frame sequences only. Part of the clones is absent; in the studies checked, under half of the shortfall reflects unresolved V genes, and no reason is known for the rest. The sample records fewer than 250,000 clones, about 87% of which are singletons. In total, the top ten clones hold approximately 2.5% of the sample. The sample was PBMCs. The receptors come from a man aged 18 to 35 in good health and CMV-seronegative.

The chain uses TRBV29-1 and TRBJ2-3; 9 bases match TRBD2. Germline CDR1 SQVTM, CDR2 ANQGSEA. V lost 4 bases and J lost 7; bases outside the gene matches: 6. This CDR3 comprises 13 residues. The CDR3 spells CSVGGREGNTQYF. The DNA of the CDR3 is TGCAGCGTTGGAGGGCGGGAGGGTAATACGCAGTATTTT.

The CDR3 DNA is TGTGCCAGCAGCTTGGCCCACTATCCCGAGCAGTACTTC. It specifies CASSLAHYPEQYF. The J gene is TRBJ2-7, the V gene TRBV5-6; no firm D call. CDR1 SGHDT and CDR2 YYEEEE come from the germline V gene. Trimming cost V 0 bases and J 6 bases, with 10 bases left between them. This CDR3 spans 13 amino acids.

This clone has a handful of counts. The rearrangement joins TRBV21-1 to TRBJ2-2; TRBD1 is the table's D call, not checked against the DNA. TRBV21-1 is reported as a pseudogene. The CDR3 spans 19 residues. The CDR3 DNA follows: TGTGCCAGCAGCTCAATGAGGGACAGGGGACGTTTGCATTCCGGGGAGCTGTTTTTT. It is translated as CASSSMRDRGRLHSGELFF.

This clone has more than one count but fewer than ten. The rearrangement uses TRBV18 and TRBJ1-2, with 7 bases matching TRBD1. CDR3 length: 14 residues. CDR1 and CDR2 from the germline V gene are KGHSH and LQKENI. J lost 7 bases, V lost 2 bases, and 7 bases had no gene match. The chain's CDR3 is CASSPLDREVGYTF. Written as DNA, the CDR3 is TGTGCCAGCTCACCATTAGACAGGGAAGTTGGCTACACCTTC.

A single count supports this clone. Distinct nucleotide sequences in the sample also encode this CDR3. The rearrangement links TRBV5-1 to TRBJ2-7; D gene ambiguous. The germline V gene has CDR1 SGHRS and CDR2 YFSETQ. The CDR3 sequence is 12 residues long. Trimming pared 0 bases from V and 4 bases from J, leaving 5 bases between. The CDR3 is CASSLDLYEQYF. The CDR3 bases are TGCGCCAGCAGCTTGGATCTATACGAGCAGTACTTC.

The chain recombines TRBV14 with TRBJ2-7; D is undetermined. Germline values: CDR1 SGHDN, CDR2 FVKESK. This CDR3 has 12 residues. The V end lost 1 base, the J end lost 6 bases, and 7 bases lay between the germline ends. This chain's CDR3 is CASSQVGAEQYF. CDR3 nucleotides: TGTGCCAGCAGCCAAGTAGGAGCCGAGCAGTACTTC.

The DNA of the CDR3 is TGCGCCAGCAGCCTGGGGACTGTAAACGTCCTGACTTTC. Residues: CASSLGTVNVLTF. The V and J genes are TRBV4-3 and TRBJ2-6; tentative D call: TRBD2 (6 bases). The CDR3 has 13 amino acids. Germline-derived CDR1 and CDR2 are LGHNA and YSLEER. V gave up 4 bases and J gave up 10 bases, with 11 bases separating them.

The gene calls are TRBV6-5 and TRBJ1-3; D is ambiguous. Trimming took off 6 bases at V and 0 bases at J, with 6 bases between the two ends. The CDR3 loop spans 13 amino acids. Germline V lookup: CDR1 MNHEY, CDR2 SVGAGI. As DNA, the CDR3 is TGTGCCAGCAGAGAGAACTCTGGAAACACCATATATTTT. Amino acid sequence: CASRENSGNTIYF.

The gene calls are TRBV5-4 and TRBJ2-7; a weak D match, TRBD2 (7 bases). The CDR3 is 17 amino acids. Deletions cut 4 bases from V and 6 bases from J, with 26 bases between. Per germline, CDR1 SGHNT and CDR2 YYREEE (reference sequence). DNA of the CDR3: TGTGCCAGCAGCGACCGGGGGGCCGGGGGGTCTTCGGTCGAGCAGTACTTC. It translates to CASSDRGAGGSSVEQYF.

The chain has TRBV11-2 and TRBJ2-1; D is perhaps TRBD1 (5 bases). Germline CDR1 is SGHAT and CDR2 is FQNNGV. The CDR3 extends over 15 amino acids. Trimming stripped 5 bases from V and 3 bases from J, with 14 bases between. The CDR3 sequence: CASSLTDSVYNEQFF. The CDR3 DNA sequence: TGTGCCAGCAGCCTAACCGACAGCGTCTACAATGAGCAGTTCTTC.

The chain has TRBV9 and TRBJ1-6, with TRBD1 matching 8 bases. Trimming cost V 4 bases and J 7 bases; bases outside gene matches: 13. This CDR3 region has 17 residues. Germline-derived CDR1 and CDR2 are SGDLS and YYNGEE. CDR3 amino acids: CASSTPRQGTVNSPLHF. Written as DNA, the CDR3 is TGTGCCAGCAGCACACCCAGACAGGGGACCGTGAATTCACCCCTCCACTTT.

The CDR3 loop reads CASSEGLGLSYEQYF. The DNA for the CDR3 is TGTGCCAGCAGTGAAGGGTTGGGACTGTCCTACGAGCAGTACTTC. The rearrangement uses TRBV25-1 and TRBJ2-7; tentatively, D is TRBD2 (6 bases). The germline V gene encodes CDR1 MGHDK and CDR2 SYGVNS. Trimming took off 2 bases at V and 1 base at J, with 12 bases between the two ends. The CDR3 covers 15 residues.

By sample fraction, this clone is medium-sized. This chain joins TRBV19 and TRBJ1-5; D is ambiguous. The CDR3 is 11 amino acids. The germline gives CDR1 LNHDA, CDR2 SQIVND (reference sequence). Trimming cost V 8 bases and J 11 bases, with 13 bases left between them. The CDR3 protein is CASARDNAQHF. DNA of the CDR3: TGTGCCAGTGCGCGTGACAACGCCCAGCATTTT.

With regard to this clone: Other DNA sequences in this sample translate to the same CDR3. V and J are TRBV5-1 and TRBJ2-1, with TRBD2 identical over 9 bases. Germline assignment: CDR1 SGHRS and CDR2 YFSETQ. With V trimmed by 0 bases and J by 3 bases, 1 base remained unmatched. This CDR3 has 15 amino acids. CDR3: CASSLGSGSYNEQFF. The CDR3 DNA is TGCGCCAGCAGCTTGGGTAGCGGGAGCTACAATGAGCAGTTCTTC.

The rearrangement links TRBV6-5 to TRBJ1-1; D is uncertain. The CDR3 consists of 13 residues. Germline CDR1 reads MNHEY; CDR2 reads SVGAGI. V was trimmed by 6 bases and J by 8 bases, leaving 16 bases between them. The DNA for the CDR3 is TGTGCCAGCAGCCTGTTTGGGCGTACGGAAGCTTTCTTT. It translates to CASSLFGRTEAFF.